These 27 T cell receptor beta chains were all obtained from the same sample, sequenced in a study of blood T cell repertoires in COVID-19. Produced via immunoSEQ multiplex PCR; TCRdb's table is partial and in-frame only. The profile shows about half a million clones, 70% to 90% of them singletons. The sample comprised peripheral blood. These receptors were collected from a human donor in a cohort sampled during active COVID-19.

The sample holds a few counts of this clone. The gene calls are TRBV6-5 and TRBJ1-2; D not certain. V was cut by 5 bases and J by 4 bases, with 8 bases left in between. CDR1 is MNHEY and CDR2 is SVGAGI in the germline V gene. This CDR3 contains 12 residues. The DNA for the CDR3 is TGTGCCAGCAGTCCTTCCTCCTATGGCTACACCTTC. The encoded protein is CASSPSSYGYTF.

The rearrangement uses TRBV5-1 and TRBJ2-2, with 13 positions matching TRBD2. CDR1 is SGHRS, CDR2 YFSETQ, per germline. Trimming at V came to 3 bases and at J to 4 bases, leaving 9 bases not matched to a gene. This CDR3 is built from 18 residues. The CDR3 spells CASSYGLAGDWGTGELFF. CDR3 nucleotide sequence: TGCGCCAGCAGCTACGGACTAGCGGGAGACTGGGGCACCGGGGAGCTGTTTTTT. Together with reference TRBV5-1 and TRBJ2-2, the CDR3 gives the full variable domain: KAGVTQTPRYLIKTRGQQVTLSCSPISGHRSVSWYQQTPGQGLQFLFEYFSETQRNKGNFPGRFSGRQFSNSRSEMNVSTLELGDSALYLCASSYGLAGDWGTGELFFGEGSRLTVL.

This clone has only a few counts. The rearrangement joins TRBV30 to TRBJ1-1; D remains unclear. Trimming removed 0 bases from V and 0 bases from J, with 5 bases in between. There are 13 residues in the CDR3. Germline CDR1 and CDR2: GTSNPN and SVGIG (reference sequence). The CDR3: CAWSVRVNTEAFF. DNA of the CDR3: TGTGCCTGGAGTGTACGGGTGAACACTGAAGCTTTCTTT.

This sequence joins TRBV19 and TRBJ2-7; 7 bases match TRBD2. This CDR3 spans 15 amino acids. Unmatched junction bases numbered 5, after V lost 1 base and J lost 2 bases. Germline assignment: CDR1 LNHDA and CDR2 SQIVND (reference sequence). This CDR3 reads CASSIGVGGAYEQYF. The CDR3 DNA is TGTGCCAGTAGTATAGGTGTGGGGGGGGCCTACGAGCAGTACTTC.

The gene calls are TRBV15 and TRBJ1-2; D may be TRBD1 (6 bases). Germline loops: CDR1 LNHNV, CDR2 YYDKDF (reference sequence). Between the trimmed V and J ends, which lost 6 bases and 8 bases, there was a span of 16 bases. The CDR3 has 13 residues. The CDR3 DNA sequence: TGTGCCACCAGTCTCGCGGGGGGCGGAGGCTACACCTTC. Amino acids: CATSLAGGGGYTF.

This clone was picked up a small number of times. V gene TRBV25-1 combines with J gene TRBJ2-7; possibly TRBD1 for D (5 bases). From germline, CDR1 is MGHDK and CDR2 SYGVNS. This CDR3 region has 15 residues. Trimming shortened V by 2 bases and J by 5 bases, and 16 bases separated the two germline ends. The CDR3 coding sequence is TGTGCCAGCAGTGAAACAAAGGGGCCCTTCGACGAGCAGTACTTC. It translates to CASSETKGPFDEQYF.

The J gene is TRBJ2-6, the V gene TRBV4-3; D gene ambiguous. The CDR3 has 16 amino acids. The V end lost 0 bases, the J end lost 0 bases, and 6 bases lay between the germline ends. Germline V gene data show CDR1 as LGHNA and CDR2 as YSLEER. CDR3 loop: CASSQEHSSGANVLTF. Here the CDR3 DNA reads TGCGCCAGCAGCCAAGAACACAGCTCTGGGGCCAACGTCCTGACTTTC.

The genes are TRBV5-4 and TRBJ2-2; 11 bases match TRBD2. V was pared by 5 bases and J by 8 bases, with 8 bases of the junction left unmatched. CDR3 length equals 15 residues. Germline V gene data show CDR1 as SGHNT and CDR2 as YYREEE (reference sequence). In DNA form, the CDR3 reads TGTGCCAGCAGTTCTAGCGGGAGGAAAGCTGGGGAGCTGTTTTTT. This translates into CASSSSGRKAGELFF.

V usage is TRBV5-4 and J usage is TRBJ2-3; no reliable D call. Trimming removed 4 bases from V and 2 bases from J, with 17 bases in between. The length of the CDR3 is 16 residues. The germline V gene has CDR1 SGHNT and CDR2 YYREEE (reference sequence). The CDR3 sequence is CASSGGLRVITDTQYF. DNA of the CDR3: TGTGCCAGCAGCGGTGGCCTCCGGGTGATCACAGATACGCAGTATTTT.

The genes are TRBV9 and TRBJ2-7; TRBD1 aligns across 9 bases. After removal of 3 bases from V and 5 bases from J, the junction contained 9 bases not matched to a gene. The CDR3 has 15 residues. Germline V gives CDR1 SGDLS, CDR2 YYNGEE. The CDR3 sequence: CASSASGTGIHEQYF. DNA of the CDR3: TGTGCCAGCAGCGCCTCCGGGACAGGGATCCACGAGCAGTACTTC.

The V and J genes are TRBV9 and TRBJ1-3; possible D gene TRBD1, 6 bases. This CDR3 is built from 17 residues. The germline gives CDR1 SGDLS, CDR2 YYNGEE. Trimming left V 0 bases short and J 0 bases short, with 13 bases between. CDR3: CASSVGGGSNSGNTIYF. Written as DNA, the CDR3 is TGTGCCAGCAGCGTAGGGGGGGGCTCAAACTCTGGAAACACCATATATTTT.

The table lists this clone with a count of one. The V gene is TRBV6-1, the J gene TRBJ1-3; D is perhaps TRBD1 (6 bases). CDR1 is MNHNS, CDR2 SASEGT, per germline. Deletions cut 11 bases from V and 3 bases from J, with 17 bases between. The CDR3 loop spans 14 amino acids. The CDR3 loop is CASQRGRVGNTIYF. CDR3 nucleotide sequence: TGTGCCTCCCAAAGGGGGAGGGTTGGAAACACCATATATTTT.

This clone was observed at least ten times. The CDR3 spells CASSSSGTGGEEQYF. As DNA, the CDR3 is TGTGCCAGCAGCTCTTCCGGGACAGGAGGGGAGGAGCAGTACTTC. This chain links TRBV7-3 with TRBJ2-7; TRBD1 agrees at 8 bases. V lost 4 bases, J lost 7 bases, and 12 bases stayed unmatched. The CDR3 is 15 amino acids. The V gene's germline CDR1 is SGHTA and CDR2 FQGTGA.

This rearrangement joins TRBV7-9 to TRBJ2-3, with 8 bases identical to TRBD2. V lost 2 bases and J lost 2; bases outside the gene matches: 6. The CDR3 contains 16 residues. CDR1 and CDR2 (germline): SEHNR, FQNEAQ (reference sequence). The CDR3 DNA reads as TGTGCCAGCAGCTTACAAGTCGGGAGGGCCACAGATACGCAGTATTTT. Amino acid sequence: CASSLQVGRATDTQYF.

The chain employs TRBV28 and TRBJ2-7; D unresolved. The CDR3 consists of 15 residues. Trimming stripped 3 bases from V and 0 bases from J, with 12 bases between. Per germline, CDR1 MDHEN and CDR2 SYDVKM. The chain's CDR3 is CASSFSGFGSYEQYF. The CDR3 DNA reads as TGTGCCAGCAGTTTCTCCGGGTTCGGCTCCTACGAGCAGTACTTC.

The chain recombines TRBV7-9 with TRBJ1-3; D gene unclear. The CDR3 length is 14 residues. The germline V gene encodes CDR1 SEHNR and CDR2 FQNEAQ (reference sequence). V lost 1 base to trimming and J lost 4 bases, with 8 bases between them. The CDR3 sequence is CASSLGRSGNTIYF. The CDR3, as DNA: TGTGCCAGCAGCTTAGGCAGATCCGGAAACACCATATATTTT. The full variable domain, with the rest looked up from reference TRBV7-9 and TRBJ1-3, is DTGVSQNPRHKITKRGQNVTFRCDPISEHNRLYWYRQTLGQGPEFLTYFQNEAQLEKSRLLSDRFSAERPKGSFSTLEIQRTEQGDSAMYLCASSLGRSGNTIYFGEGSWLTVV.

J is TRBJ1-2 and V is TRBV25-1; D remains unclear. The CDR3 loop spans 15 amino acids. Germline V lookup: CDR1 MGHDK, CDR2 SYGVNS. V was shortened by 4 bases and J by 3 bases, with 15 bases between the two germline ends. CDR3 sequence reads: CASSVAGAGYYGYTF. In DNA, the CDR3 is TGTGCCAGCAGTGTAGCGGGCGCGGGGTACTATGGCTACACCTTC.

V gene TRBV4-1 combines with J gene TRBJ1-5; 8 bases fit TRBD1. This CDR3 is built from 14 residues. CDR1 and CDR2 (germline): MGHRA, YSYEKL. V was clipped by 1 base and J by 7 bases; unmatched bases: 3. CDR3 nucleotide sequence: TGCGCCAGCAGCCAAGGGGCAGGGGGCCAGCCCCAGCATTTT. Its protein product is CASSQGAGGQPQHF.

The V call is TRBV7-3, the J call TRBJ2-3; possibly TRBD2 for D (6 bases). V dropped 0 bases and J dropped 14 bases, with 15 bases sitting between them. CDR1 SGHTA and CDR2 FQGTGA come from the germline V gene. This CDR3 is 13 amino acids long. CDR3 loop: CASSLTTGERLYF. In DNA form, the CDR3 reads TGTGCCAGCAGCTTAACGACGGGGGAGCGTCTGTATTTT.

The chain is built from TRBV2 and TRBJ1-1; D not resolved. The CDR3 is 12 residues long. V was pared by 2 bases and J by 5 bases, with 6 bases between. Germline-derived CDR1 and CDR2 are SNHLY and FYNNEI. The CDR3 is CASSEQRTEAFF. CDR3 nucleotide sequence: TGTGCCAGCAGTGAACAGCGAACTGAAGCTTTCTTT.

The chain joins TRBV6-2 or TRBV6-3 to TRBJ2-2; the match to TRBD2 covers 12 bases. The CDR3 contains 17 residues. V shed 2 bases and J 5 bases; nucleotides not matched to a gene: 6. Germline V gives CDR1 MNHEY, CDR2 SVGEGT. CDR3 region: CASSYPSGRAGTGELFF. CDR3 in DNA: TGTGCCAGCAGTTACCCTAGCGGGAGGGCAGGAACCGGGGAGCTGTTTTTT.

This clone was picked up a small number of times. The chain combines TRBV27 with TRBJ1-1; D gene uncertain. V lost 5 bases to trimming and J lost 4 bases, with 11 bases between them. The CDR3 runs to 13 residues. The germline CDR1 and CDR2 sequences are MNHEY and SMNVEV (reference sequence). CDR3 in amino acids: CASSITAFTEAFF. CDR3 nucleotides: TGTGCCAGCAGTATTACAGCCTTCACTGAAGCTTTCTTT.

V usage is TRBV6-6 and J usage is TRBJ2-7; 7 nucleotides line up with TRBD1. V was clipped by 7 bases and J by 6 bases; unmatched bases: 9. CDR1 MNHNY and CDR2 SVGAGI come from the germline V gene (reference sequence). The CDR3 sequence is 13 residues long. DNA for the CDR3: TGTGCCAGCACCCCCCTGACAGGGACCGAGCAGTACTTC. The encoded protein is CASTPLTGTEQYF.

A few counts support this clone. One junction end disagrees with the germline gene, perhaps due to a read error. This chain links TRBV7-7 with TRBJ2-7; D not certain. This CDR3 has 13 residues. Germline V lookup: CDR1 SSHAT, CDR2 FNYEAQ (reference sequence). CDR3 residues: CASSLQPGYEQYF. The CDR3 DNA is TGTGCTAGCAGCTTGCAGCCGGGCTACGAGCAGTACTTC.

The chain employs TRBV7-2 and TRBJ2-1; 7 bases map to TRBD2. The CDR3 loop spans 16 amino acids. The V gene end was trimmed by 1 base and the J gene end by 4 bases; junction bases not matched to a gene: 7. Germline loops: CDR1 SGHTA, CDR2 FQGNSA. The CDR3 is CASSLESAGGYNEQFF. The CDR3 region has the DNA TGTGCCAGCAGCTTAGAGTCAGCCGGGGGGTACAATGAGCAGTTCTTC.

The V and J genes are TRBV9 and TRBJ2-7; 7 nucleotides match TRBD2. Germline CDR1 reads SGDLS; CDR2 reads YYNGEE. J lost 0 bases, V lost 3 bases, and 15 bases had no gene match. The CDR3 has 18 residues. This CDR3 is CASSAEGGEGSISYEQYF. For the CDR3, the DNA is TGTGCCAGCAGCGCGGAGGGAGGGGAGGGCAGTATCTCCTACGAGCAGTACTTC.

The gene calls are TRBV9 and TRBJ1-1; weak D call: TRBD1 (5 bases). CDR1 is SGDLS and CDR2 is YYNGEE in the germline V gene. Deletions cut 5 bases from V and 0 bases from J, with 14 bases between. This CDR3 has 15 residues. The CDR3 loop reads CASSPGLNLNTEAFF. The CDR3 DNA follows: TGTGCCAGCAGTCCGGGACTCAACCTGAACACTGAAGCTTTCTTT. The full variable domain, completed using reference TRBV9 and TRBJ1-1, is DSGVTQTPKHLITATGQRVTLRCSPRSGDLSVYWYQQSLDQGLQFLIQYYNGEERAKGNILERFSAQQFPDLHSELNLSSLELGDSALYFCASSPGLNLNTEAFFGQGTRLTVV.